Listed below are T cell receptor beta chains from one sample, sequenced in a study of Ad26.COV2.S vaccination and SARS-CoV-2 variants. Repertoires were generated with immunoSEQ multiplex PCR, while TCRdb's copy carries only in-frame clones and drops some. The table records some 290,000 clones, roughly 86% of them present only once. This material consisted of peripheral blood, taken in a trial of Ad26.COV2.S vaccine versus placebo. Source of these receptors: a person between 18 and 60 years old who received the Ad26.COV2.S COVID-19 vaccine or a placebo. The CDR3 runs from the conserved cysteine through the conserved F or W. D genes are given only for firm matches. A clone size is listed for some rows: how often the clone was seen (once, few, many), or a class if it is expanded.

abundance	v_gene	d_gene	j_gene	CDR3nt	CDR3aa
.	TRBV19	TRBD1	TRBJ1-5	TGTGCCAGCGAGGACAGGGGGGGACAGCCCCAGCATTTT	CASEDRGGQPQHF
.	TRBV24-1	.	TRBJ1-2	TGTGCCACCAGTGCCGGGCCTAACTATGGCTACACCTTC	CATSAGPNYGYTF
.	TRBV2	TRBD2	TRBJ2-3	TGTGCCAGCGGGAGCGGGGCAACAGATACGCAGTATTTT	CASGSGATDTQYF
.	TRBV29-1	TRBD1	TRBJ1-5	TGCAGCGTCTCCGGAGGACAGGGATACAATCAGCCCCAGCATTTT	CSVSGGQGYNQPQHF
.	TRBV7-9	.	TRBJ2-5	TGTGCCAGCAGCTCTATGCGGGACTCAGTCAACCAAGAGACCCAGTACTTC	CASSSMRDSVNQETQYF
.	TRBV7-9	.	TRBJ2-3	TGTGCCAGCAACCTAGTCGGGTCAGATACGCAGTATTTT	CASNLVGSDTQYF
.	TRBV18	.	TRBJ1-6	TGTGCCAGCTCAGCCGGGCCAGTGGGGTCACCCCTCCACTTT	CASSAGPVGSPLHF
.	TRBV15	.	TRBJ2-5	TGTGCCACCAGCGACAGGAAGACCCAGTACTTC	CATSDRKTQYF
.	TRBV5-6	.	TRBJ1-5	TGTGCCAGCAGCTTAACAGGGCCCCCTCAGCCCCAGCATTTT	CASSLTGPPQPQHF
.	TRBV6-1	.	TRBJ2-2	TGTGCCAGCAGTGGGGGGAACAGGGCGAACACCGGGGAGCTGTTTTTT	CASSGGNRANTGELFF
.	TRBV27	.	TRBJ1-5	TGTGCCAGCATATTTGGGGCAAATCAGCCCCAGCATTTT	CASIFGANQPQHF
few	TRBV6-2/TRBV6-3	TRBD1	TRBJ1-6	TGTGCCAGCAGTTGGGACAGGGGGCTCATGGATTCACCCCTCCACTTT	CASSWDRGLMDSPLHF
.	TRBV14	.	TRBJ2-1	TGTGCCAGCAGCCAATTAACAGGGCTCCTACACTCCTACAATGAGCAGTTCTTC	CASSQLTGLLHSYNEQFF
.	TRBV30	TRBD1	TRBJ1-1	TGTGCCTGGAGTTTACAGTGGACAGGGGTTGACGTGAACACTGAAGCTTTCTTT	CAWSLQWTGVDVNTEAFF
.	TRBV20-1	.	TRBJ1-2	TGCAGTGCTCGGGAGGACTATGGCTACACCTTC	CSAREDYGYTF
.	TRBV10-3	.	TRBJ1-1	TGTGCCATCAGTGGCAGGGATAGCACTGAAGCTTTCTTT	CAISGRDSTEAFF
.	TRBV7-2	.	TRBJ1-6	TGTGCCAGCAGCTTAGTCGGCGGAGCTAATTCACCCCTCCACTTT	CASSLVGGANSPLHF
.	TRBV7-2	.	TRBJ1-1	TGTGCCAGCAGCCCGGGGAACAGGGCGTGGACTGAAGCTTTCTTT	CASSPGNRAWTEAFF
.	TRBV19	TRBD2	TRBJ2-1	TGTGCCAGTAGTATCGTGGGACTAGCGGGGGGGCCGGGTGTCAATGAGCAGTTCTTC	CASSIVGLAGGPGVNEQFF
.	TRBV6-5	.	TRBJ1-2	TGTGCCAGCGGAAACAGGGCAGCCTATGGCTACACCTTC	CASGNRAAYGYTF
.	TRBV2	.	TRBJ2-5	TGTGCCAGCAGTGGTGAAAAGACCCAGTACTTC	CASSGEKTQYF
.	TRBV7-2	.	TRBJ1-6	TGTGCCAGCAGCTTAAAGGTCCCAAGGAGCTCCTATAATTCACCCCTCCACTTT	CASSLKVPRSSYNSPLHF
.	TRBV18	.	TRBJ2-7	TGTGCCAGCTCACCTGGGGTAGCATCTGGCTACGAGCAGTACTTC	CASSPGVASGYEQYF
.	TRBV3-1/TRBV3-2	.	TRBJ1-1	TGTGCCAGCAGCCAAGAATCTTGGGGATTGAACACTGAAGCTTTCTTT	CASSQESWGLNTEAFF
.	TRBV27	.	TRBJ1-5	TGTGCCAGCAGAGCCAGCGGGGGGGGTGGCAATCAGCCCCAGCATTTT	CASRASGGGGNQPQHF
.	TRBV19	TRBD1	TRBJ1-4	TGTGCCAGTAGTCCGGGACAGGACCCCTTTGAAAAACTGTTTTTT	CASSPGQDPFEKLFF
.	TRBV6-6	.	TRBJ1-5	TGTGCCAGCAGTTATAAGGGGTGGAATCAGCCCCAGCATTTT	CASSYKGWNQPQHF
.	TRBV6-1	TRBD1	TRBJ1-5	TGTGCCAGCAGTGAAAACAGGGGGTGGGTTCAGCCCCAGCATTTT	CASSENRGWVQPQHF
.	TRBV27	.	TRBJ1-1	TGTGCCAGCAGCGGGGGACAACGGAACACTGAAGCTTTCTTT	CASSGGQRNTEAFF
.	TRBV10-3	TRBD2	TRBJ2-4	TGTGCCATCAGTGAGCGGACTAGCGGGGCGGCCAAAAACATTCAGTACTTC	CAISERTSGAAKNIQYF
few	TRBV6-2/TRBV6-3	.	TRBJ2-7	TGTGCCAGCAGCCAAAGCTCCTACGAGCAGTACTTC	CASSQSSYEQYF
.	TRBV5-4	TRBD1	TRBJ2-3	TGTGCCAGCAGCTCGACAGGGGACACAGATACGCAGTATTTT	CASSSTGDTDTQYF
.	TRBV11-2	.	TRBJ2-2	TGTGCCAGCAGCTTTGAAAGAACCGGGGAGCTGTTTTTT	CASSFERTGELFF
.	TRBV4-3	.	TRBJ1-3	TGCGCCAGCAGCCAAGAGACGGGTTTACGAGGAAACACCATATATTTT	CASSQETGLRGNTIYF
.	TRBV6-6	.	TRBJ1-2	TGTGCCAGCAGAGGACAGATGGTCTATGGCTACACCTTC	CASRGQMVYGYTF
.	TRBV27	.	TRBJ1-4	TGTGCCAGCAGTCTCCGGGACGACCCTGAAAAACTGTTTTTT	CASSLRDDPEKLFF
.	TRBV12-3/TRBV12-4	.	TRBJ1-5	TGTGCCAGCAGTCTCACGTGGGGTCAGCCCCAGCATTTT	CASSLTWGQPQHF
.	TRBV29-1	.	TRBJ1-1	TGCAGCGTGACCCTCCCGGTGAACACTGAAGCTTTCTTT	CSVTLPVNTEAFF
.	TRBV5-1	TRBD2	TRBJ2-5	TGCGCCAGCCAACCTCGACTAGCGGGGGGCACCCAAGAGACCCAGTACTTC	CASQPRLAGGTQETQYF
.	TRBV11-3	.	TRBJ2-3	TGTGCCAGCAGCTCAGGGGTTACAGATACGCAGTATTTT	CASSSGVTDTQYF
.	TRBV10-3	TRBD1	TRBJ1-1	TGTGCCAGCAAAACCGGGACAGGGGGGAACACTGAAGCTTTCTTT	CASKTGTGGNTEAFF
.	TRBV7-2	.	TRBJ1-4	TGTGCCAGCAGCTTCGCGGGGGGGGGACTCGGAGATGAAAAACTGTTTTTT	CASSFAGGGLGDEKLFF
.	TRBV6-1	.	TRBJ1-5	TGTGCCAGCAGTGAGGTCAGCGGGAATCAGCCCCAGCATTTT	CASSEVSGNQPQHF
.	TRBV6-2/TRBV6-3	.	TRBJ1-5	TGTGCCAGCAGTCCGTACGGAGGGGACTTTTCCGTGGGTAGCAATCAGCCCCAGCATTTT	CASSPYGGDFSVGSNQPQHF
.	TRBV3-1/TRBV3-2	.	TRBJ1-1	TGTGCCAGCAGCCAAGGGCAGAACACTGAAGCTTTCTTT	CASSQGQNTEAFF
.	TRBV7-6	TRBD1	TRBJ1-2	TGTGCCAGCAGCTTACAAGAGACAGGGACCTATGGCTACACCTTC	CASSLQETGTYGYTF
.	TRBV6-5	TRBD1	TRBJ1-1	TGTGCCAGCCGGGACAGCATTAACACTGAAGCTTTCTTT	CASRDSINTEAFF
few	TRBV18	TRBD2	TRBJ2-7	TGTGCCAGCTCACCCCCTAGCGGGAGGACCTACGAGCAGTACTTC	CASSPPSGRTYEQYF
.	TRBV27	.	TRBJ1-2	TGTGCCAGCACCGACGGGGGGTGGAGTGGCTACACCTTC	CASTDGGWSGYTF
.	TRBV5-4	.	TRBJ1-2	TGTGCCAGCAGCTTCCAGGAGGGTGTGATTGGACGCTACACCTTC	CASSFQEGVIGRYTF
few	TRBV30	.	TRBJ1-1	TGTGCCTGGACCCATTCCAGGGCAGCTTTCTTT	CAWTHSRAAFF
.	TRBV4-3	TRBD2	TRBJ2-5	TGCGCCAGCAGCCAGGCCATGACTAGCGGGGGAGAGACCCAGTACTTC	CASSQAMTSGGETQYF
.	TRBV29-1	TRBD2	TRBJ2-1	TGCAGCGTTGTAGCGGGGGACGGCAATGAGCAGTTCTTC	CSVVAGDGNEQFF
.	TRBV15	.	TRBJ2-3	TGTGCCACCAGCAGAGATTCCAGCCCCACAGATACGCAGTATTTT	CATSRDSSPTDTQYF
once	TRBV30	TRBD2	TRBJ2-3	TGTGCCTGGACCCCGTCATGGACTAGCGGGGGTACAGATACGCAGTATTTT	CAWTPSWTSGGTDTQYF
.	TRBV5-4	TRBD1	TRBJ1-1	TGTGCCAGCAGCTTGGCCCAGGGGGATGAAGCTTTCTTT	CASSLAQGDEAFF
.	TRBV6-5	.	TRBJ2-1	TGTGCCAGCAGTAGTCGTGGGGATGAGCAGTTCTTC	CASSSRGDEQFF
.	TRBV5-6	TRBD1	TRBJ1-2	TGTGCCAGCAGGCCCTGGGGACAGTTAAACTATGGCTACACCTTC	CASRPWGQLNYGYTF
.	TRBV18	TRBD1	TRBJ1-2	TGTGCCAGCTCCCAGGACAGGCGACCTACTAACTATGGCTACACCTTC	CASSQDRRPTNYGYTF